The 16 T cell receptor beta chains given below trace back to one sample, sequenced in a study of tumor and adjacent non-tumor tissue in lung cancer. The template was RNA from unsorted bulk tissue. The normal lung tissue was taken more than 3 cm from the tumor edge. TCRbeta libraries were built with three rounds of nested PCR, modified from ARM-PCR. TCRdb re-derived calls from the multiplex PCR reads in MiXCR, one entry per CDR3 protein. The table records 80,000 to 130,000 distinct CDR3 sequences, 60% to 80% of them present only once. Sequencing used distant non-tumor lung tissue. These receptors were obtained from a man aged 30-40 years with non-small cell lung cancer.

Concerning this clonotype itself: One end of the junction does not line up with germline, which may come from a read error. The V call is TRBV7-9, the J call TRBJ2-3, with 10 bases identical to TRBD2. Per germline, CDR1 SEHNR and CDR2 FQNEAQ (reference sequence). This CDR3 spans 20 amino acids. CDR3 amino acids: CVSSSKGNVAGGPIGDTQYF. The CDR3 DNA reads TGTGTCAGCAGCTCCAAAGGGAACGTAGCGGGAGGCCCAATAGGAGATACGCAGTATTTT.

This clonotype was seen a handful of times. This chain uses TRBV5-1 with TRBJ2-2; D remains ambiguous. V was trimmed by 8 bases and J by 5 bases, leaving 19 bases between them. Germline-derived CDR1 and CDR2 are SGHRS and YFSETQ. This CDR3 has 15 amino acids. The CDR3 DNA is TGCGCCAGTACTCGGACCCCGGCTGGGACCGGGGAGCTGTTTTTT. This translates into CASTRTPAGTGELFF. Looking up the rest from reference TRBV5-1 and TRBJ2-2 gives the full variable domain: KAGVTQTPRYLIKTRGQQVTLSCSPISGHRSVSWYQQTPGQGLQFLFEYFSETQRNKGNFPGRFSGRQFSNSRSEMNVSTLELGDSALYLCASTRTPAGTGELFFGEGSRLTVL.

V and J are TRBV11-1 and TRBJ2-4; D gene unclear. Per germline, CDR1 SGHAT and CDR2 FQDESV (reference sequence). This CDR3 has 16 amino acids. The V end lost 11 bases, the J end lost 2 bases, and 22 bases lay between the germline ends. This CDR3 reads CAGIHSGRATKNIQYF. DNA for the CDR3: TGTGCCGGCATCCACTCAGGTAGGGCGACCAAAAACATTCAGTACTTC.

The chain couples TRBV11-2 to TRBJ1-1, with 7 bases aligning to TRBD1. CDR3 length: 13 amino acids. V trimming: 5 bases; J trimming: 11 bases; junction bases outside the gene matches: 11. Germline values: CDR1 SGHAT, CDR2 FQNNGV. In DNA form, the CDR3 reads TGTGCCAGCAGCCAGACAGGGACCGCTGGGGCTTTCTTT. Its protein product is CASSQTGTAGAFF.

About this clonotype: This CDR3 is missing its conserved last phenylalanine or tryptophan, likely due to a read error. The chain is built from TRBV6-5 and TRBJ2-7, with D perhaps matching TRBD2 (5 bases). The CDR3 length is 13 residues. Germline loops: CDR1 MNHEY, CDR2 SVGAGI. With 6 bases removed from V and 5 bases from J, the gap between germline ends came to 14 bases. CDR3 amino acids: CASSSPRGHEQYY. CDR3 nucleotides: TGTGCCAGCAGCAGCCCCAGAGGGCACGAGCAGTACTAC.

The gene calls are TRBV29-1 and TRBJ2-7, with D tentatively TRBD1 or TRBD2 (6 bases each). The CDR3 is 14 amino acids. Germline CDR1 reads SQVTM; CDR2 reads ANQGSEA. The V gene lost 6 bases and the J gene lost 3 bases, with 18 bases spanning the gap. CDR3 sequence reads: CSVGGTFKIYEQYF. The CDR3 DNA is TGCAGCGTAGGGGGGACATTCAAAATCTACGAGCAGTACTTC.

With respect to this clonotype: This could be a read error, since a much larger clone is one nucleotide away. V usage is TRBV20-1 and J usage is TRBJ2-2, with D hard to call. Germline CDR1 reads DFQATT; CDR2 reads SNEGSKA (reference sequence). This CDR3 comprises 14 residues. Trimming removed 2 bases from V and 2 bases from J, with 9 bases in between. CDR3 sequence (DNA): TGCAGTGCTAGACCCAGTCTAAACACCGGGGAGCTGTTTTTT. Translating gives CSARPSLNTGELFF.

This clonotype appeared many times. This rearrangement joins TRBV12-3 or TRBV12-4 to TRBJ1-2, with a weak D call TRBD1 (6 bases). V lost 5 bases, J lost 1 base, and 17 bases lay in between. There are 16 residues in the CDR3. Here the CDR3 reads CASSALTGHLNYGYTF. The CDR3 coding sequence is TGTGCCAGCAGTGCACTCACGGGACACCTTAACTATGGCTACACCTTC.

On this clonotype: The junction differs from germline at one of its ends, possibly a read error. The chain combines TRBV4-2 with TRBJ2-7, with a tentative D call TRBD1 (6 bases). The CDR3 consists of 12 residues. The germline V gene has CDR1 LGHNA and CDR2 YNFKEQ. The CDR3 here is CVSSQTGTEQYF. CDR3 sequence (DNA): TGTGTCAGCAGCCAAACAGGGACCGAGCAGTACTTC.

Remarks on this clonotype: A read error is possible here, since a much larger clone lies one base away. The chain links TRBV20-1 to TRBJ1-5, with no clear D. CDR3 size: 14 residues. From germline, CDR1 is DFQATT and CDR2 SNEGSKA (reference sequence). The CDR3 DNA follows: TGCAGTGTTAGAGCCACCGGGCCTTATCAGCCCCAGCATTTT. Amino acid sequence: CSVRATGPYQPQHF.

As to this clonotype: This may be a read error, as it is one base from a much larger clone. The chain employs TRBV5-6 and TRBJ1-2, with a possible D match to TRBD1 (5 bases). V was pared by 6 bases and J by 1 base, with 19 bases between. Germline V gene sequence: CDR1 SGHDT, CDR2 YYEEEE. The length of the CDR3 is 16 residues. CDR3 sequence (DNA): TGTGCCAGCAACCCCCGGTACTGGGGACTTAACTATGGCTACACCTTC. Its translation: CASNPRYWGLNYGYTF.

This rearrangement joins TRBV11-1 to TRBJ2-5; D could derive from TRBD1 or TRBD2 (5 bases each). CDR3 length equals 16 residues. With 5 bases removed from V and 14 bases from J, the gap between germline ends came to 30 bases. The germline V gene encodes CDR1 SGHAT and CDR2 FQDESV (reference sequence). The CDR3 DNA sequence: TGTGCCAGCAGCACCGAGGGGCGGAATTACCAAGAGATCCAATACTTC. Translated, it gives CASSTEGRNYQEIQYF.

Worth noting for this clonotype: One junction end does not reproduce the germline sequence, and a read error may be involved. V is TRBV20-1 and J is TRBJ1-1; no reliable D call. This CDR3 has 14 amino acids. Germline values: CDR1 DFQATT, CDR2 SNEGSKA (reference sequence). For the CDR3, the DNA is TGCAGTGTTAGATGGTGGGATGCGGACACTGAAGCTTTCTTT. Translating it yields CSVRWWDADTEAFF.

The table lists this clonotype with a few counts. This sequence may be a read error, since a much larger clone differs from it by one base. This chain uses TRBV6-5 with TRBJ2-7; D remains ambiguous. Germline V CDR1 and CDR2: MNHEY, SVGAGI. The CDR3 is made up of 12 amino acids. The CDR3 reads CVSSPRPYEQYF. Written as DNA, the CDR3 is TGTGTCAGCAGTCCGCGCCCCTACGAGCAGTACTTC.

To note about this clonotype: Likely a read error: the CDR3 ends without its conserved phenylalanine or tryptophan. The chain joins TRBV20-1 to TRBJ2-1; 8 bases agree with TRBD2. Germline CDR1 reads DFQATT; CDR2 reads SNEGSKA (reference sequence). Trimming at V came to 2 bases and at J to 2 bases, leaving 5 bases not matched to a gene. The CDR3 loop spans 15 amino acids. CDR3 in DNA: TGCAGTGCTAGACCTAGCGGGCTCCCCTACAATGAGCAGTTCTCC. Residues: CSARPSGLPYNEQFS.

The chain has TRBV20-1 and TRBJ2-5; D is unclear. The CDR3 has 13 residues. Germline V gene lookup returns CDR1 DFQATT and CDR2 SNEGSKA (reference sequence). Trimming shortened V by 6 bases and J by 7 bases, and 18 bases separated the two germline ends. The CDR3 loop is CSASGPGEGTQYF. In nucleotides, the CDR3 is TGCAGTGCCAGTGGACCTGGCGAAGGGACCCAGTACTTC.